What follows describes a single T cell receptor beta chain. The antigen is not known. The sample comes from a study of blood T cells in healthy people across ages. Study-wide results and caveats: It was the long-lived donors that had more naive CD4+ cells and higher diversity than aged donors.

Germline CDR1 reads SQVTM; CDR2 reads ANQGSEA. Trimming removed 5 bases from V and 11 bases from J, with 21 bases in between. This CDR3 contains 13 residues. Per individual sample, total RNA of at least 5 micrograms was extracted. Using a J-beta primer mix together with a sample-barcoded 5' primer, a second PCR was run for about 6 to 12 cycles. TCRdb recomputed calls from the 5' RACE reads with MiXCR, one row per CDR3 protein. The table includes approximately 800,000 distinct CDR3 sequences, approximately 59% detected once. Sequencing was carried out using blood. This clonotype was obtained from a man aged 30-40 years in good health. The rearrangement uses TRBV29-1 and TRBJ2-5; a possible D gene is TRBD1 (5 bases). The CDR3 protein is CSVPKDSYNEQYF. The CDR3 nucleotides are TGCAGCGTTCCAAAAGACAGCTACAATGAGCAGTACTTC.